The T cell receptor beta chain described here comes from a study of shared clonotypes between healthy human individuals. Whole-study findings and limits: It was observed that roughly 5.5% of naive CD4 clonotypes were shared across a handful of donors.

From germline, CDR1 is KGHSH and CDR2 LQKENI. This CDR3 region has 14 residues. Deletions cut 9 bases from V and 6 bases from J, with 20 bases between. The healthy adult donors were HIV-negative and reported no recent acute infections or vaccinations. With respect to this clone: What it binds is unknown.

Repertoires were generated with immunoSEQ multiplex PCR, while TCRdb's copy carries only in-frame clones and drops some. Of about 320,000 clones listed, around 87% are singletons. Sequencing used memory CD8+ T cells sorted from blood. The subset here: CD45RO+ cells pooled with CCR7-negative TemRA cells. The V call is TRBV18, the J call TRBJ1-2, with D uncertain. The receptor's source is a man in his late teens or twenties in good health. CDR3 bases: TGTGCCAGTTCTCTGGCTGGTACGGGTGATGGCTACACCTTC. Translating it yields CASSLAGTGDGYTF.